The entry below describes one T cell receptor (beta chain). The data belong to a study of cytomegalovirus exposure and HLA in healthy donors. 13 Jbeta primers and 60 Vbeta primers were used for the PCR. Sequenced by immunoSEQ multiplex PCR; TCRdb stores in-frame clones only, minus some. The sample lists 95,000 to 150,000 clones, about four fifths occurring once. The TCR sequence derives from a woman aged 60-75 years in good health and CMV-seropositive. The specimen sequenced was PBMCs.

The CDR3 region has the DNA TGTGCCTGGAGTTCCGCGCCTGGTCAGCCCCAGCATTTT. It translates to CAWSSAPGQPQHF. V usage is TRBV30 and J usage is TRBJ1-5; D unclear. The length of the CDR3 is 13 residues. The germline gives CDR1 GTSNPN, CDR2 SVGIG (reference sequence). Trimming removed 2 bases at V and 6 bases at J, with 11 bases between.